The 27 T cell receptor beta chains presented below share a single source sample, sequenced in a study of T-cell memory formation after mild COVID-19. TCRdb re-called the 5' RACE reads through MiXCR, storing one row per CDR3 protein. Altogether 450,000 to 700,000 distinct CDR3 sequences are present, roughly 18% being singletons, with the ten largest covering more than 10%. The specimen sequenced was PBMCs or a T cell subset sorted from them (not recorded which). The receptors stem from an adult woman who had mild COVID-19 (a few samples of this study predate the infection). Cell type and time point are not known.

Only a few counts were recorded for this clonotype. The rearrangement joins TRBV29-1 to TRBJ2-1; 8 bases match TRBD1. Germline CDR1 SQVTM, CDR2 ANQGSEA. This CDR3 spans 14 amino acids. The V gene end was trimmed by 1 base and the J gene end by 10 bases; junction bases not matched to a gene: 9. DNA for the CDR3: TGCAGCGTTGAAGGTACAGGGGGAGGCGAAGAGCAGTTCTTC. It codes for CSVEGTGGGEEQFF.

This clonotype has just a few counts. This chain's CDR3 is CASSPTRTALNIQYF. The CDR3 bases are TGTGCCAGCAGCCCCACCCGAACGGCCCTGAACATTCAGTACTTC. V is TRBV9 and J is TRBJ2-4; the D is unclear. Trimming removed 4 bases from V and 7 bases from J, with 18 bases in between. Germline V gives CDR1 SGDLS, CDR2 YYNGEE. There are 15 residues in the CDR3.

V gene TRBV5-6 combines with J gene TRBJ2-7, with a tentative D call TRBD1 (5 bases). The CDR3 length is 14 residues. The V end was cut by 2 bases, the J end by 2 bases, with 11 bases between. The germline V gene has CDR1 SGHDT and CDR2 YYEEEE. CDR3 residues: CASSLEGAPYEQYF. CDR3 nucleotides: TGTGCCAGCAGCTTAGAAGGGGCCCCCTACGAGCAGTACTTC.

The sample holds a few counts of this clonotype. Relative to the germline gene, one junction end is altered; a read error may explain this. The chain recombines TRBV20-1 with TRBJ1-2, with 7 positions matching TRBD1. From germline, CDR1 is DFQATT and CDR2 SNEGSKA (reference sequence). CDR3 length: 15 amino acids. This CDR3 reads CSAGEGGAGNYGYTF. The CDR3 DNA reads TGCAGTGCTGGAGAAGGGGGCGCCGGTAACTATGGCTACACCTTC.

In this sample, this clonotype turned up a few times. The rearrangement links TRBV12-3 or TRBV12-4 to TRBJ2-7; no clear D. The CDR3 is 13 amino acids. V was shortened by 5 bases and J by 5 bases, with 13 bases between the two germline ends. CDR3 residues: CASSPRALHEQYF. Written as DNA, the CDR3 is TGTGCCAGCAGTCCCCGGGCACTGCACGAGCAGTACTTC.

The chain carries TRBV7-3 and TRBJ2-5, with 8 positions matching TRBD2. The ends lost 5 bases at V and 1 base at J; junction bases unmatched: 9. The CDR3 has 16 amino acids. CDR1 and CDR2 from the germline V gene are SGHTA and FQGTGA. The CDR3 DNA sequence: TGTGCCAGCAGCCCGGGACTAGTCGCACCCCAAGAGACCCAGTACTTC. It translates to CASSPGLVAPQETQYF.

The chain employs TRBV6-1 and TRBJ2-3; 7 positions match TRBD2. Trimming cost V 1 base and J 4 bases; bases outside gene matches: 5. The CDR3 has 15 residues. Germline lookup yields CDR1 MNHNS and CDR2 SASEGT. The CDR3 bases are TGTGCCAGCAGTGAAGTCCGAAGCGGGGCAGATACGCAGTATTTT. Translated, it gives CASSEVRSGADTQYF.

The table lists this clonotype with a few counts. The genes are TRBV24-1 and TRBJ1-2; D gene ambiguous. Germline V lookup: CDR1 KGHDR, CDR2 SFDVKD. Trimming pared 6 bases from V and 2 bases from J, leaving 6 bases between. The CDR3 length is 12 residues. The CDR3 nucleotides are TGTGCCACCAGTTCCGGGAACTATGGCTACACCTTC. Encoded protein: CATSSGNYGYTF.

This clonotype was seen a few times. The chain has TRBV20-1 and TRBJ2-7, with D uncertain. Germline assignment: CDR1 DFQATT and CDR2 SNEGSKA (reference sequence). This CDR3 has 12 residues. Trimming took 6 bases from V and 3 from J, leaving 12 bases between them. The CDR3 nucleotides are TGCAGTGCCGATAGACACGGCTACGAGCAGTACTTC. Its protein is CSADRHGYEQYF.

V and J are TRBV3-1 and TRBJ1-2; possibly TRBD1 for D (5 bases). Germline CDR1 and CDR2: LGHDT and YNNKEL (reference sequence). V dropped 4 bases and J dropped 2 bases, with 17 bases sitting between them. The CDR3 length is 16 residues. In DNA, the CDR3 is TGTGCCAGCAGCCTAAGTCACCACAGGCACAACTATGGCTACACCTTC. Protein sequence: CASSLSHHRHNYGYTF.

The chain has TRBV14 and TRBJ1-1; the match to TRBD1 covers 7 bases. The CDR3 is 14 residues long. Trimming took 2 bases from V and 5 from J; bases not matched to a gene: 5. Germline assignment: CDR1 SGHDN and CDR2 FVKESK. The CDR3 nucleotides are TGTGCCAGCAGCCAATGGGCAGGGGGAACTGAAGCTTTCTTT. Residues: CASSQWAGGTEAFF.

Only a few counts were recorded for this clonotype. The chain is built from TRBV5-1 and TRBJ2-2, with TRBD1 matching over 10 bases. The CDR3 is made up of 17 amino acids. Germline lookup yields CDR1 SGHRS and CDR2 YFSETQ. The J segment lost 2 bases and the V segment lost 3 bases, leaving 7 bases of the junction unmatched. This CDR3 is CASSSLLTGGNTGELFF. DNA of the CDR3: TGCGCCAGCAGCTCACTTCTGACAGGGGGCAACACCGGGGAGCTGTTTTTT. Full variable domain (remainder filled in from reference TRBV5-1 and TRBJ2-2): KAGVTQTPRYLIKTRGQQVTLSCSPISGHRSVSWYQQTPGQGLQFLFEYFSETQRNKGNFPGRFSGRQFSNSRSEMNVSTLELGDSALYLCASSSLLTGGNTGELFFGEGSRLTVL.

This clonotype was detected only a few times. The chain has TRBV5-1 and TRBJ1-1, with D unclear. There are 17 residues in the CDR3. Trimming took off 0 bases at V and 0 bases at J, with 15 bases between the two ends. Germline V CDR1 and CDR2: SGHRS, YFSETQ. The chain's CDR3 is CASSLAQWGAMNTEAFF. Here the CDR3 DNA reads TGCGCCAGCAGCTTGGCCCAGTGGGGTGCCATGAACACTGAAGCTTTCTTT.

This clonotype was picked up a small number of times. The rearrangement joins TRBV5-1 to TRBJ1-1, with a tentative D call TRBD1 (5 bases). V was cut by 0 bases and J by 1 base, with 13 bases left in between. The CDR3 runs to 16 residues. Germline values: CDR1 SGHRS, CDR2 YFSETQ. The CDR3 loop is CASSLARQGPNTEAFF. In DNA, the CDR3 is TGCGCCAGCAGCTTGGCCCGGCAGGGCCCGAACACTGAAGCTTTCTTT.

The CDR3 DNA is TGCAGCGTCGAGGACAGGGTGGTAGGCGGGGAGCTGTTTTTT. Its protein is CSVEDRVVGGELFF. The chain uses TRBV29-1 and TRBJ2-2; TRBD1 aligns across 8 bases. With 6 bases clipped from V and 7 bases from J, the junction kept 10 bases outside the gene matches. This CDR3 spans 14 amino acids. Germline-derived CDR1 and CDR2 are SQVTM and ANQGSEA.

This clonotype was seen more than once but under ten times. V gene TRBV5-6 combines with J gene TRBJ2-1, with 8 bases lining up with TRBD2. Germline V gene data show CDR1 as SGHDT and CDR2 as YYEEEE. V dropped 1 base and J dropped 4; count of bases not matched to a gene: 19. This CDR3 is built from 20 residues. CDR3 bases: TGTGCCAGCAGCTTGCCTGCCGGGACTAGAGCCCCCGGGGGATACAATGAGCAGTTCTTC. Encoded protein: CASSLPAGTRAPGGYNEQFF.

J is TRBJ2-3 and V is TRBV2, with TRBD2 matching over 12 bases. This CDR3 is built from 16 residues. From germline, CDR1 is SNHLY and CDR2 FYNNEI. The J segment lost 3 bases and the V segment lost 6 bases, leaving 7 bases of the junction unmatched. Written as DNA, the CDR3 is TGTGCCAGCAGGGCGACTAGCGGGGGAGGGACAGATACGCAGTATTTT. The encoded protein is CASRATSGGGTDTQYF.

This clonotype was observed many times. The V call is TRBV5-1, the J call TRBJ2-5; 14 nucleotides match TRBD2. Germline V gene lookup returns CDR1 SGHRS and CDR2 YFSETQ. The CDR3 totals 15 residues. V gave up 4 bases and J gave up 5 bases; unmatched junction bases: 4. The CDR3: CASSLTSGRAETQYF. In nucleotides, the CDR3 is TGCGCCAGCAGCCTGACTAGCGGGAGGGCGGAGACCCAGTACTTC.

The genes are TRBV6-2 or TRBV6-3 and TRBJ1-4, with 8 bases fitting TRBD1. The CDR3 loop spans 13 amino acids. Germline V gene lookup returns CDR1 MNHEY and CDR2 SVGEGT. Trimming took 6 bases from V and 13 from J; bases not matched to a gene: 10. The CDR3 protein is CASSFGQGRILFF. The CDR3 region has the DNA TGTGCCAGCAGCTTCGGACAGGGCAGGATACTGTTTTTT.

This sequence joins TRBV12-3 or TRBV12-4 and TRBJ1-5; D remains ambiguous. Trimming left V 5 bases short and J 9 bases short, with 14 bases between. The CDR3 runs to 13 residues. The CDR3 region is CASSPSLFRPQHF. As DNA, the CDR3 is TGTGCCAGCAGTCCATCGCTATTTCGGCCCCAGCATTTT.

This clonotype was seen more than once but under ten times. The rearrangement links TRBV12-3 or TRBV12-4 to TRBJ2-2; D remains unclear. Deletions cut 3 bases from V and 5 bases from J, with 13 bases between. The CDR3 covers 15 residues. The CDR3 sequence: CASSLALSETGELFF. The CDR3 region has the DNA TGTGCCAGCAGTTTGGCCCTAAGCGAGACCGGGGAGCTGTTTTTT.

This chain links TRBV27 with TRBJ2-1; 13 nucleotides line up with TRBD2. CDR1 and CDR2 (germline): MNHEY, SMNVEV (reference sequence). The J segment lost 7 bases and the V segment lost 4 bases, leaving 7 bases of the junction unmatched. CDR3 length equals 16 residues. CDR3 amino acids: CASSWWTSGSTNEQFF. Written as DNA, the CDR3 is TGTGCCAGCAGTTGGTGGACTAGCGGGAGTACAAATGAGCAGTTCTTC.

This clonotype was seen a few times. The chain carries TRBV3-1 and TRBJ1-1; D is perhaps TRBD1 (5 bases). V was pared by 4 bases and J by 6 bases, with 15 bases between. CDR3 size: 14 residues. Germline CDR1 LGHDT, CDR2 YNNKEL (reference sequence). CDR3 in amino acids: CASSLMRGGSEAFF. The CDR3 region has the DNA TGTGCCAGCAGCCTAATGAGGGGAGGGTCTGAAGCTTTCTTT.

This sequence joins TRBV3-1 and TRBJ1-1; 10 nucleotides line up with TRBD1. Per the germline V gene, CDR1 is LGHDT and CDR2 is YNNKEL (reference sequence). The CDR3 extends over 14 amino acids. With 3 bases clipped from V and 4 bases from J, the junction kept 2 bases outside the gene matches. The CDR3 nucleotides are TGTGCCAGCAGCCAGACAGGGGGCCTCACTGAAGCTTTCTTT. Translated: CASSQTGGLTEAFF.

This clonotype was seen only a few times. The DNA for the CDR3 is TGTGCCAGCAGTCCCCGGCAGGGGATGGATACGCAGTATTTT. Translation gives CASSPRQGMDTQYF. The V and J genes are TRBV12-3 or TRBV12-4 and TRBJ2-3; D may be TRBD1 (6 bases). V lost 5 bases and J lost 6, with 15 bases in between. This CDR3 is 14 amino acids long.

CDR3 amino acids: CAIRTGTGDNEQFF. For the CDR3, the DNA is TGTGCCATCAGGACCGGGACAGGGGATAATGAGCAGTTCTTC. The chain combines TRBV10-3 with TRBJ2-1, with TRBD1 identical over 10 bases. The V and J ends lost 6 bases and 7 bases, in that order; junction bases with no gene match: 6. Germline V gene data show CDR1 as ENHRY and CDR2 as SYGVKD. The CDR3 has 14 residues.

This chain joins TRBV5-6 and TRBJ2-7; unclear D gene. This CDR3 is built from 14 residues. The V gene's germline CDR1 is SGHDT and CDR2 YYEEEE. Trimming shortened V by 0 bases and J by 3 bases, and 10 bases separated the two germline ends. This CDR3 reads CASSLVGWGYEQYF. The CDR3 DNA sequence: TGTGCCAGCAGCTTGGTGGGATGGGGCTACGAGCAGTACTTC.